Following are 30 T cell receptor beta chains from one sample sequenced in a study of metastatic and nonmetastatic thyroid tumors. MiXCR was used by TCRdb to re-call the PCR reads. The data contain approximately 82,000 clones, around 12% of them singletons. No treatment of any kind had been given to any patient before thyroid surgery. Material: tumor tissue. The receptors originated from a female donor with papillary thyroid cancer or a benign thyroid nodule (not recorded which). Some clones in this sample may be carry-over from other donors' samples.

This clone came up a few times. Just one base apart from a much larger clone, this may be a read error. Written as DNA, the CDR3 is TGTTCCAGCAGCCGGGGTACCGATCAGCCCCAGCATTTT. Protein sequence: CSSSRGTDQPQHF. The gene calls are TRBV5-6 and TRBJ1-5; D gene ambiguous. The germline V gene has CDR1 SGHDT and CDR2 YYEEEE. The CDR3 totals 13 residues.

There are many counts of this clone. Other nucleotide sequences from this sample produce the same CDR3. The chain couples TRBV2 to TRBJ2-2; D may correspond to TRBD1 or TRBD2 (5 bases each). With 8 bases removed from V and 6 bases from J, the gap between germline ends came to 7 bases. The V gene's germline CDR1 is SNHLY and CDR2 FYNNEI. CDR3 length: 11 residues. The CDR3 region is CASRGAGELFF. As DNA, the CDR3 is TGTGCCAGCCGAGGGGCCGGGGAGCTGTTTTTT. The full variable domain, completed using reference TRBV2 and TRBJ2-2, is EPEVTQTPSHQVTQMGQEVILRCVPISNHLYFYWYRQILGQKVEFLVSFYNNEISEKSEIFDDQFSVERPDGSNFTLKIRSTKLEDSAMYFCASRGAGELFFGEGSRLTVL.

This clone was seen more than once but under ten times. The J gene is TRBJ2-3, the V gene TRBV2, with a weak D call TRBD2 (6 bases). The CDR3 has 17 amino acids. Between the trimmed V and J ends, which lost 3 bases and 2 bases, there was a span of 18 bases. The germline gives CDR1 SNHLY, CDR2 FYNNEI. This chain's CDR3 is CASSDLVGGPDTDTQYF. The CDR3 DNA is TGTGCCAGCAGTGATCTAGTGGGAGGCCCCGACACAGATACGCAGTATTTT.

This clone has a count of ten or more. The V call is TRBV20-1, the J call TRBJ1-2; 8 bases map to TRBD1. CDR3 length: 15 amino acids. The junction had 14 bases not matched to a gene; V was cut back by 3 bases and J by 8 bases. Looked up from germline, CDR1 is DFQATT and CDR2 is SNEGSKA (reference sequence). CDR3: CSASSDRGSLRGYTF. In DNA, the CDR3 is TGCAGTGCTAGTTCCGACAGGGGCTCTCTGAGGGGCTACACCTTC.

This clone showed up many times. The J gene is TRBJ2-1, the V gene TRBV20-1; TRBD2 matches at 12 bases. After removal of 6 bases from V and 7 bases from J, the junction contained 10 bases not matched to a gene. The germline CDR1 and CDR2 sequences are DFQATT and SNEGSKA (reference sequence). The CDR3 has 15 residues. The CDR3 DNA reads TGCAGTGCGATCCGGCCTAGCGGGAGGGGAAATGAGCAGTTCTTC. Residues: CSAIRPSGRGNEQFF.

This clone was seen ten or more times. This chain uses TRBV20-1 with TRBJ2-7; D gene ambiguous. The CDR3 is 13 amino acids. The germline V and J ends were trimmed by 5 bases and 2 bases, with 13 bases remaining between them. Germline CDR1 DFQATT, CDR2 SNEGSKA (reference sequence). CDR3 sequence (DNA): TGCAGTGCTCTTTTACCTCGAGCCTACGAGCAGTACTTC. It codes for CSALLPRAYEQYF.

This clone occurred many times. The chain combines TRBV20-1 with TRBJ2-7; TRBD2 agrees at 9 bases. The V segment lost 7 bases and the J segment 3 bases; nucleotides outside the gene matches: 1. The V gene's germline CDR1 is DFQATT and CDR2 SNEGSKA (reference sequence). The CDR3 length is 11 residues. CDR3 protein: CSGTSVYEQYF. The DNA of the CDR3 is TGCAGTGGGACTAGCGTCTACGAGCAGTACTTC.

This clone came up many times. The chain links TRBV19 to TRBJ2-3; TRBD2 agrees at 8 bases. With 3 bases clipped from V and 3 bases from J, the junction kept 8 bases outside the gene matches. The CDR3 has 16 residues. Looked up from germline, CDR1 is LNHDA and CDR2 is SQIVND (reference sequence). For the CDR3, the DNA is TGTGCCAGTAGTATGGGTGTGAGCGGGAGAACAGATACGCAGTATTTT. Protein product: CASSMGVSGRTDTQYF.

In its sample, this clone was seen many times. This chain connects TRBV20-1 to TRBJ2-1; TRBD2 is a possible D gene (5 bases). Trimming cost V 5 bases and J 6 bases, with 17 bases left between them. This CDR3 has 14 residues. In germline, CDR1 is DFQATT, CDR2 SNEGSKA (reference sequence). CDR3 in amino acids: CSAAREHRINEQFF. The CDR3 nucleotides read TGCAGTGCTGCCCGGGAACATAGGATCAATGAGCAGTTCTTC.

Details on this clone: A much larger clone differs from this one at a single base, so this may be a read error. At the DNA level, this CDR3 is encoded by other sequences in the same sample as well. The genes are TRBV5-6 and TRBJ1-2, with 8 nucleotides matching TRBD1. With V trimmed by 2 bases and J by 3 bases, 9 bases remained unmatched. The CDR3 is made up of 16 amino acids. Germline-derived CDR1 and CDR2 are SGHDT and YYEEEE. DNA of the CDR3: TGTGCCAGCAGCTTCTCTACCTGGACAGGGCACTATGGCTACACCTTC. Translated: CASSFSTWTGHYGYTF.

Remarks on this clone: This may be a read error, as it is one base from a much larger clone. V usage is TRBV7-2 and J usage is TRBJ2-3; D is uncertain. The CDR3 sequence is 12 residues long. Germline V gene lookup returns CDR1 SGHTA and CDR2 FQGNSA. The chain's CDR3 is CASSLSVDTQYF. CDR3 in DNA: TGTGCCAGTAGCTTAAGCGTAGATACGCAGTATTTT.

For this clone: A read error may be the cause here, since a much bigger clone is one base away. In the same sample, other DNA sequences code for this CDR3. The V and J genes are TRBV30 and TRBJ1-1; 7 bases match TRBD1. Germline lookup yields CDR1 GTSNPN and CDR2 SVGIG (reference sequence). This CDR3 spans 14 amino acids. The CDR3 region has the DNA TGTGCCTGGAGCTCGACAGGGTGGAGCACTGAGGCTTTCTTT. Translated: CAWSSTGWSTEAFF.

On this clone: This could be a read error, since a much larger clone is one nucleotide away. The V and J genes are TRBV5-4 and TRBJ1-1; maybe TRBD1 (5 bases). Germline CDR1 reads SGHNT; CDR2 reads YYREEE (reference sequence). The V end was cut by 1 base, the J end by 0 bases, with 19 bases between. The CDR3 extends over 18 amino acids. The CDR3 loop reads CASSLFFGHLLVNTEAFF. Here the CDR3 DNA reads TGTGCCAGCAGCTTGTTCTTCGGACACCTTCTCGTGAACACTGAAGCTTTCTTT.

This clone was counted ten times or more. The chain carries TRBV30 and TRBJ1-5, with D perhaps matching TRBD1 (6 bases). V was cut by 0 bases and J by 1 base, with 10 bases left in between. Germline CDR1 GTSNPN, CDR2 SVGIG (reference sequence). This CDR3 has 15 residues. The CDR3 loop reads CAWSVAGGSNQPQHF. The CDR3 DNA reads TGTGCCTGGAGTGTGGCGGGGGGCAGCAATCAGCCCCAGCATTTT. Variable domain in full (rest from reference TRBV30 and TRBJ1-5): SQTIHQWPATLVQPVGSPLSLECTVEGTSNPNLYWYRQAAGRGLQLLFYSVGIGQISSEVPQNLSASRPQDRQFILSSKKLLLSDSGFYLCAWSVAGGSNQPQHFGDGTRLSIL.

Regarding this clone: This clone may be a read error of a much larger clone one base away. The chain links TRBV20-1 to TRBJ2-1, with TRBD2 as a possible D gene (7 bases). From germline, CDR1 is DFQATT and CDR2 SNEGSKA (reference sequence). The CDR3 is made up of 14 amino acids. The V gene lost 6 bases and the J gene lost 5 bases, with 17 bases spanning the gap. CDR3: CSATTSEGDNEQFF. The CDR3 nucleotides read TGCAGTGCCACAACTAGCGAGGGGGACAATGAGCAGTTCTTC.

A few counts support this clone. This may be a read error, as it is one base from a much larger clone. The same CDR3 arises from other DNA sequences in this sample as well. The chain joins TRBV27 to TRBJ2-3; the D is unclear. Germline V gives CDR1 MNHEY, CDR2 SMNVEV (reference sequence). CDR3 length: 15 amino acids. Between the trimmed V and J ends, which lost 5 bases and 6 bases, there was a span of 18 bases. As DNA, the CDR3 is TGTGCCAGCAGTCAAGATTTTCCATTGAGGGATACGCAGTATTTT. It translates to CASSQDFPLRDTQYF.

This clone was found many times. The genes are TRBV15 and TRBJ2-3; 11 bases agree with TRBD2. CDR1 is LNHNV, CDR2 YYDKDF, per germline (reference sequence). This CDR3 has 15 residues. J was trimmed by 5 bases and V by 3 bases; bases with no gene match: 4. The CDR3 nucleotides are TGTGCCACCAGCAGGACTAGCGGGATGTTAGATACGCAGTATTTT. This gives the protein CATSRTSGMLDTQYF.

This clone was seen many times. The rearrangement links TRBV11-3 to TRBJ2-7; D gene ambiguous. This CDR3 contains 14 residues. Germline CDR1 is SGHNT and CDR2 is YENEEA. Trimming shortened V by 8 bases and J by 0 bases, and 14 bases separated the two germline ends. DNA of the CDR3: TGTGCCAGCCGCCCTTCTGGGAACTCCTACGAGCAGTACTTC. Protein product: CASRPSGNSYEQYF.

This clone has at least ten counts. This chain uses TRBV20-1 with TRBJ1-4; a possible D gene is TRBD1 (5 bases). Trimming left V 6 bases short and J 4 bases short, with 12 bases between. In germline, CDR1 is DFQATT, CDR2 SNEGSKA (reference sequence). This CDR3 spans 13 amino acids. This CDR3 reads CSAPSTDNEKLFF. The DNA of the CDR3 is TGCAGTGCCCCCTCGACAGATAATGAAAAACTGTTTTTT.

The sample holds many counts of this clone. This chain links TRBV27 with TRBJ1-1; D not resolved. Germline V gene lookup returns CDR1 MNHEY and CDR2 SMNVEV (reference sequence). The germline V and J ends were trimmed by 3 bases and 0 bases, with 11 bases remaining between them. The CDR3 extends over 15 amino acids. Here the CDR3 reads CASSFNIKMNTEAFF. In DNA, the CDR3 is TGTGCCAGCAGTTTCAACATCAAAATGAACACTGAAGCTTTCTTT.

This clone was counted at least ten times. This sequence joins TRBV20-1 and TRBJ1-1; D call uncertain. Germline V gives CDR1 DFQATT, CDR2 SNEGSKA (reference sequence). CDR3 length: 14 amino acids. The V end was cut by 0 bases, the J end by 1 base, with 9 bases between. In DNA, the CDR3 is TGCAGTGCTAGAGAACCCGGGCAGAACACTGAAGCTTTCTTT. Its protein is CSAREPGQNTEAFF.

This clone showed up many times. CDR3 in DNA: TGTGCCAGCAGCTCCTTAGGGGATGAGCAGTTCTTC. Translating it yields CASSSLGDEQFF. The V and J genes are TRBV7-6 and TRBJ2-1; maybe TRBD1 (5 bases). Trimming took 4 bases from V and 8 from J, leaving 9 bases between them. The germline gives CDR1 SGHVS, CDR2 FNYEAQ. The CDR3 is 12 amino acids.

The sample holds a few counts of this clone. The chain has TRBV12-3 or TRBV12-4 and TRBJ2-7; TRBD2 matches at 8 bases. With 3 bases clipped from V and 2 bases from J, the junction kept 9 bases outside the gene matches. The CDR3 sequence is 16 residues long. Here the CDR3 DNA reads TGTGCCAGCAGTTTCGGGGGGCGGGGGGCCCCCTACGAGCAGTACTTC. Encoded protein: CASSFGGRGAPYEQYF.

This clone was recorded at least ten times. The chain joins TRBV27 to TRBJ2-7, with D tentatively TRBD1 or TRBD2 (5 bases each). The ends were cut back, 4 bases at V and 3 bases at J, with 7 bases in the middle. The CDR3 length is 12 residues. Germline lookup yields CDR1 MNHEY and CDR2 SMNVEV (reference sequence). In nucleotides, the CDR3 is TGTGCCAGCAGTTGGGACGGCTACGAGCAGTACTTC. Amino acids: CASSWDGYEQYF.

V is TRBV14 and J is TRBJ2-3, with 8 nucleotides matching TRBD1. Germline loops: CDR1 SGHDN, CDR2 FVKESK. The trim removed 4 bases at V and 1 base at J, leaving 4 bases unmatched. The CDR3 is 15 residues long. This chain's CDR3 is CASSPDRVGTDTQYF. CDR3 nucleotide sequence: TGTGCCAGCAGCCCGGACAGGGTTGGCACAGATACGCAGTATTTT.

This clone was counted between two and nine times. Since a much larger clone is just one base distant, this may be a read error. V is TRBV10-1 and J is TRBJ2-2; D ambiguous. Germline CDR1 is WNHNN and CDR2 is SYGVQD (reference sequence). V was pared by 6 bases and J by 7 bases, with 12 bases between. There are 13 residues in the CDR3. CDR3 protein: CASRPVDLGELFF. The CDR3 DNA sequence: TGCGCCAGCAGACCAGTAGACCTCGGGGAGCTGTTTTTT.

This clone was counted at least ten times. The rearrangement joins TRBV5-4 to TRBJ1-4, with D perhaps matching TRBD1 (6 bases). CDR3 size: 15 residues. Germline lookup yields CDR1 SGHNT and CDR2 YYREEE (reference sequence). V lost 4 bases and J 4 bases, leaving 14 bases between the germline ends. The CDR3 region has the DNA TGTGCCAGCAGCCCCAACAGGGCTCTTAATGAAAAACTGTTTTTT. This translates into CASSPNRALNEKLFF. Drawing the rest from reference TRBV5-4 and TRBJ1-4, the complete variable domain is ETGVTQSPTHLIKTRGQQVTLRCSSQSGHNTVSWYQQALGQGPQFIFQYYREEENGRGNFPPRFSGLQFPNYSSELNVNALELDDSALYLCASSPNRALNEKLFFGSGTQLSVL.

This clone was counted at least ten times. Other DNA sequences in this specimen translate into the identical CDR3. The chain recombines TRBV7-2 with TRBJ2-7; 8 bases agree with TRBD2. Germline values: CDR1 SGHTA, CDR2 FQGNSA. The V and J ends lost 5 bases and 7 bases, in that order; junction bases with no gene match: 13. The CDR3 has 15 residues. CDR3 nucleotides: TGTGCCAGCAGCCCGGATCTAGCGGGTACCGGGGAGCAGTACTTC. Protein sequence: CASSPDLAGTGEQYF.

This clone was detected ten times or more. The genes are TRBV5-1 and TRBJ2-5; D not certain. The CDR3 sequence is 13 residues long. The germline gives CDR1 SGHRS, CDR2 YFSETQ. The germline V and J ends were trimmed by 4 bases and 8 bases, with 15 bases remaining between them. CDR3 loop: CASSLDGSGTQYF. CDR3 bases: TGCGCCAGCAGCCTAGACGGTAGTGGAACCCAGTACTTC.

This clone was seen at least ten times. The rearrangement uses TRBV2 and TRBJ2-7, with a possible D match to TRBD1 (6 bases). This CDR3 spans 13 amino acids. V was shortened by 4 bases and J by 1 base, with 8 bases between the two germline ends. Germline CDR1 reads SNHLY; CDR2 reads FYNNEI. In DNA form, the CDR3 reads TGTGCCAGCAGTGGACAGGCTTCCTACGAGCAGTACTTC. It is translated as CASSGQASYEQYF.